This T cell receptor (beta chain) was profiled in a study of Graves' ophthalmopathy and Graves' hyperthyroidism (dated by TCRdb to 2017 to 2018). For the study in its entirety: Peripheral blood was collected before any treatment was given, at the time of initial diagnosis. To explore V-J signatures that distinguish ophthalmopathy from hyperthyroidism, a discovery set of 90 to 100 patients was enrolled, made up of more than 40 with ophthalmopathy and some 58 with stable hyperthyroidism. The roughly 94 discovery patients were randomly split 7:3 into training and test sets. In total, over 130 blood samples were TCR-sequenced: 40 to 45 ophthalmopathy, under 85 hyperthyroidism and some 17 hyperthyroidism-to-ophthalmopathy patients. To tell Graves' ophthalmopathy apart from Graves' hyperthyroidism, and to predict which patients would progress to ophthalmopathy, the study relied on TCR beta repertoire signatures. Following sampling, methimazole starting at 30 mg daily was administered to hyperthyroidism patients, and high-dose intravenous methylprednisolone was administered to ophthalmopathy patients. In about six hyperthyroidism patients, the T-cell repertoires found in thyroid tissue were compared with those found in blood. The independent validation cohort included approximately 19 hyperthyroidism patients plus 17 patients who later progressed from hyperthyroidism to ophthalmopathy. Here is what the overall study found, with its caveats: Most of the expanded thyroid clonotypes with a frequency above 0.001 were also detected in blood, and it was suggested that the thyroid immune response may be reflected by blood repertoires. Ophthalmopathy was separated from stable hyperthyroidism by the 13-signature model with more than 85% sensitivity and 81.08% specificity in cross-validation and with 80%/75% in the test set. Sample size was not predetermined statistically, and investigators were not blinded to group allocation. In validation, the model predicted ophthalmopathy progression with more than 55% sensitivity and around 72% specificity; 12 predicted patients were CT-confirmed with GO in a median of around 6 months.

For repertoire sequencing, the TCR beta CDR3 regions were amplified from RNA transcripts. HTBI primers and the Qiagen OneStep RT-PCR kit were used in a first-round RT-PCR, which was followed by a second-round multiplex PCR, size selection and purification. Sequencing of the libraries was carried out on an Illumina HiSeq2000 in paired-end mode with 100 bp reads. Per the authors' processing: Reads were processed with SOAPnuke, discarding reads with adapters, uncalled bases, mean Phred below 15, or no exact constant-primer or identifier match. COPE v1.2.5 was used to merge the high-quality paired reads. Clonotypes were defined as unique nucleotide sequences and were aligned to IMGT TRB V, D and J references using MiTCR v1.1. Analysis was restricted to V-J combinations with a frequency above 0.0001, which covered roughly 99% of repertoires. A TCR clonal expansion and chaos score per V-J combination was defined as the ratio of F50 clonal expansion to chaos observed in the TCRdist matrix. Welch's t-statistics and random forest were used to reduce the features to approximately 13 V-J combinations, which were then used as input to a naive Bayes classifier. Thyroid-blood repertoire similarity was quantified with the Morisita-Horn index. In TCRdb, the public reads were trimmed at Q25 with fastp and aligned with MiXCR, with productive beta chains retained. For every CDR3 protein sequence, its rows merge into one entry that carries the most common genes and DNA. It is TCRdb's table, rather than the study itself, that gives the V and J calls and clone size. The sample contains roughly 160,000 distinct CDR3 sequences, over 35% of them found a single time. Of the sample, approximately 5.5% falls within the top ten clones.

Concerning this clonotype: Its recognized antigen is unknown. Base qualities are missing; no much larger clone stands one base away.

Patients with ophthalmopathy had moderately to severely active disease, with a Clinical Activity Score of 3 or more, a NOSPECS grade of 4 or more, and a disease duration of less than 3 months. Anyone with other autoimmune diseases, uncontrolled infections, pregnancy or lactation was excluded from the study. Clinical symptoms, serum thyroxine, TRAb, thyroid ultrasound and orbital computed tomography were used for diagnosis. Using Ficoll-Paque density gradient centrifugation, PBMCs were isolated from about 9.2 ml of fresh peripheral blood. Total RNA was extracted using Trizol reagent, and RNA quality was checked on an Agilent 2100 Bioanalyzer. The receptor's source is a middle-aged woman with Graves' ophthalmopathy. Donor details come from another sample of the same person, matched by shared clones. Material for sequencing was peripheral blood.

The nucleotide sequence is given as TGTGCCAGCAGTTTAGGGAGACAGGGTCCCGCTTCATCCGTATATGGCTACACCTTC. It specifies CASSLGRQGPASSVYGYTF. This sequence uses TRBV12-3 or TRBV12-4 and TRBJ1-2; 7 bases in the junction line up with TRBD1. The CDR3 contains 19 residues, cysteine and phenylalanine counted. Of all the DNA, just the CDR3 is kept, 57 bases in frame from base 1. V loses 1 base at its end and J loses 5 bases; junction bases beyond the gene matches: 19.